This TCR beta chain derives from a study of PD-1 blockade in classical Hodgkin lymphoma. Brentuximab vedotin exposure varied among the patients, all of whom had relapsed after autologous stem cell transplantation. The CDR3 is 16 amino acids. The germline CDR1 and CDR2 sequences are SGHAT and FQNNGV. The ends were cut back, 7 bases at V and 0 bases at J, with 16 bases in the middle. Regarding the study as a whole: Complete responders had baseline diversity similar to newly diagnosed patients. CD4+ but not CD8+ TCR diversity rose significantly by C4D1. Still unresolved is the cause of the repertoire differences, which may be disease activity or prior therapy.

This clone has a single count. The antigen is unknown. Assay: immunoSEQ multiplex PCR; the TCRdb copy retains only in-frame clones and omits some. The table has around 20,000 clones, around 86% seen once. The J gene is TRBJ2-1, the V gene TRBV11-2; D might be TRBD1 or TRBD2, each matching 5 bases. The clonotype was recovered from a human donor with classical Hodgkin lymphoma. Sample: peripheral blood mononuclear cells (PBMCs), taken before the second cycle of nivolumab. CDR3 in amino acids: CASTPQGGFSYNEQFF. The CDR3 nucleotides read TGTGCCAGCACCCCCCAGGGCGGGTTCTCCTACAATGAGCAGTTCTTC. The full variable domain, in which reference TRBV11-2 and TRBJ2-1 provide the parts outside the CDR3, is EAGVAQSPRYKIIEKRQSVAFWCNPISGHATLYWYQQILGQGPKLLIQFQNNGVVDDSQLPKDRFSAERLKGVDSTLKIQPAKLEDSAVYLCASTPQGGFSYNEQFFGPGTRLTVL.